The 3 T cell receptor beta chains below all came from one sample that was sequenced in a study of T cell changes during pregnancy in multiple sclerosis. Profiling relied on immunoSEQ multiplex PCR, and the TCRdb table lists in-frame clones only, not all of them. The table records tens of thousands of clones, 90% to 95% of them present only once. The sequencing here drew on peripheral blood, taken before pregnancy. These TCRs come from a female donor with multiple sclerosis, enrolled in a pregnancy study.

The chain uses TRBV29-1 and TRBJ1-1, with 8 bases that match TRBD1. The germline CDR1 and CDR2 sequences are SQVTM and ANQGSEA. The CDR3 loop spans 14 amino acids. Trimming took 6 bases from V and 0 from J; bases not matched to a gene: 6. CDR3 sequence (DNA): TGCAGCGTAGATCCACAGGGGGTGAACACTGAAGCTTTCTTT. Its translation: CSVDPQGVNTEAFF.

The CDR3 spells CASGITGDEQYF. The DNA for the CDR3 is TGTGCTAGTGGCATCACCGGGGACGAGCAGTACTTC. The chain recombines TRBV12-5 with TRBJ2-7, with D possibly matching TRBD2 (5 bases). The CDR3 contains 12 residues. The V end was cut by 6 bases, the J end by 5 bases, with 11 bases between. Germline V gene lookup returns CDR1 LGHNT and CDR2 FRNRAP. Full variable domain (missing parts from reference TRBV12-5 and TRBJ2-7): DARVTQTPRHKVTEMGQEVTMRCQPILGHNTVFWYRQTMMQGLELLAYFRNRAPLDDSGMPKDRFSAEMPDATLATLKIQPSEPRDSAVYFCASGITGDEQYFGPGTRLTVT.

This clone has just one count. The V gene is TRBV19, the J gene TRBJ1-4; no reliable D call. There are 15 residues in the CDR3. V lost 3 bases to trimming and J lost 4 bases, with 12 bases between them. CDR1 and CDR2 from the germline V gene are LNHDA and SQIVND (reference sequence). In nucleotides, the CDR3 is TGTGCCAGTAGTATGTACAGAGGACTTAATGAAAAACTGTTTTTT. Protein product: CASSMYRGLNEKLFF.